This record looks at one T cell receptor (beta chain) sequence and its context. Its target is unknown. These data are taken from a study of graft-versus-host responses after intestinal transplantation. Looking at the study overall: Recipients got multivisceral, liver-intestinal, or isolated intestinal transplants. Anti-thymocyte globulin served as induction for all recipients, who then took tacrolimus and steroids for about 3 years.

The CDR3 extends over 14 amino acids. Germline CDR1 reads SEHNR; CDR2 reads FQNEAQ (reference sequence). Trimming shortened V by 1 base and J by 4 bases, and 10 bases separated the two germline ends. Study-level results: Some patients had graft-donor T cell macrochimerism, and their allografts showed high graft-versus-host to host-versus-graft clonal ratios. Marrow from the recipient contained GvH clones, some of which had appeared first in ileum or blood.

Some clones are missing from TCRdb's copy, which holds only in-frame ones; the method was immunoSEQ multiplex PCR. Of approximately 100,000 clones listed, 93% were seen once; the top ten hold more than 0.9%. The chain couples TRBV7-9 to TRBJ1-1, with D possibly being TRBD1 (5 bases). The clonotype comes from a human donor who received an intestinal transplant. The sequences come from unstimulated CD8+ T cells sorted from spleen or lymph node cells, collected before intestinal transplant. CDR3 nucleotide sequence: TGTGCCAGCAGCTTAGGGGGGTTCCGCACTGAAGCTTTCTTT. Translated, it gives CASSLGGFRTEAFF.